The clone carrying this T cell receptor (beta chain) appeared a few times. In the original analysis: Using reference gene primer amplification, nucleated cell counts were estimated. Produced via immunoSEQ multiplex PCR; TCRdb's table is partial and in-frame only. The V and J calls and the clone size are those of that table, but D and trimming were determined from the DNA. This sample has some 250,000 clones, with about four fifths found just once. V shed 5 bases and J 7 bases; nucleotides not matched to a gene: 16. The CDR3 totals 18 residues. The germline V gene has CDR1 MDHEN and CDR2 SYDVKM. The sample comes from a study of blood T cell repertoires in COVID-19. Study overall: COVID-19 samples, acute and convalescent, were from the United States, Italy and Spain. PBMCs, B-cell-depleted T cells, or T cells provided the cDNA or gDNA that made up the material.

Sequenced sample: peripheral blood. The rearrangement joins TRBV28 to TRBJ2-1, with 11 bases fitting TRBD2. This clonotype originated in a woman between 18 and 30 years old with acute or convalescent COVID-19. CDR3 in amino acids: CASSTPDSGRAFGNEQFF. CDR3 DNA: TGTGCCAGCAGTACCCCGGATAGCGGGAGGGCCTTCGGTAATGAGCAGTTCTTC.